Below are 31 T cell receptor beta chains sequenced from a single sample in a study of cytomegalovirus exposure and HLA in healthy donors. Profiling relied on immunoSEQ multiplex PCR, and the TCRdb table lists in-frame clones only, not all of them. The repertoire holds 150,000 to 200,000 clones, with 85% as singletons. Sequencing was done on a sample of PBMCs. These receptors were taken from a man aged 18 to 29 in good health and CMV-seropositive.

This chain uses TRBV6-1 with TRBJ1-5; D possibly corresponds to TRBD1 (5 bases). In germline, CDR1 is MNHNS, CDR2 SASEGT. V shed 5 bases and J shed 2 bases, with 13 bases lying between them. This CDR3 region has 15 residues. Here the CDR3 reads CASSTDIRGNQPQHF. The CDR3 coding sequence is TGTGCCAGCAGTACGGACATACGGGGCAATCAGCCCCAGCATTTT.

The sample holds a few counts of this clone. J is TRBJ2-2 and V is TRBV27; D is perhaps TRBD2 (5 bases). Looked up from germline, CDR1 is MNHEY and CDR2 is SMNVEV (reference sequence). CDR3 length: 14 residues. The V and J ends lost 7 bases and 3 bases respectively, with 12 bases between them. Here the CDR3 DNA reads TGTGCCAGCACCCTCAACGGGGACACCGGGGAGCTGTTTTTT. It yields the protein CASTLNGDTGELFF.

The chain links TRBV28 to TRBJ2-7; D gene uncertain. The CDR3 is made up of 13 amino acids. Trimming left V 2 bases short and J 3 bases short, with 8 bases between. The germline gives CDR1 MDHEN, CDR2 SYDVKM. CDR3 sequence: CASSLVQNYEQYF. CDR3 coding DNA: TGTGCCAGCAGTTTAGTACAAAACTACGAGCAGTACTTC.

CDR3 nucleotide sequence: TGTGCCAGTAGTTTGTTGACTGGAGCCTACGAGCAGTACTTC. It specifies CASSLLTGAYEQYF. This chain links TRBV19 with TRBJ2-7, with no clear D. In germline, CDR1 is LNHDA, CDR2 SQIVND (reference sequence). This CDR3 has 14 amino acids. Trimming cost V 5 bases and J 2 bases, with 13 bases left between them.

The chain couples TRBV7-2 to TRBJ2-5, with 12 nucleotides matching TRBD2. CDR1 is SGHTA and CDR2 is FQGNSA in the germline V gene. This CDR3 is 15 amino acids long. V gave up 4 bases and J gave up 2 bases; unmatched junction bases: 2. Here the CDR3 DNA reads TGTGCCAGCAGCTCCGGACTAGCGGGGCAAGAGACCCAGTACTTC. It is translated as CASSSGLAGQETQYF. Combining the CDR3 with reference TRBV7-2 and TRBJ2-5 gives the whole variable domain GAGVSQSPSNKVTEKGKDVELRCDPISGHTALYWYRQSLGQGLEFLIYFQGNSAPDKSGLPSDRFSAERTGGSVSTLTIQRTQQEDSAVYLCASSSGLAGQETQYFGPGTRLLVL.

J is TRBJ2-7 and V is TRBV29-1; possible D gene TRBD2, 6 bases. Trimming stripped 6 bases from V and 2 bases from J, with 14 bases between. CDR1 is SQVTM, CDR2 ANQGSEA, per germline. This CDR3 is 13 amino acids long. The CDR3 nucleotides are TGCAGCGTCGGGGGAATCTTTACCTACGAGCAGTACTTC. Translated: CSVGGIFTYEQYF.

The CDR3 spells CASSLGGGKLFF. CDR3 DNA: TGTGCCAGCAGCTTGGGCGGCGGAAAACTGTTTTTT. V usage is TRBV5-8 and J usage is TRBJ1-4; no clear D. The CDR3 is 12 residues long. Trimming cost V 0 bases and J 10 bases, with 7 bases left between them. Germline CDR1 is SGHTS and CDR2 is YDEGEE.

This chain connects TRBV6-6 to TRBJ1-1, with D perhaps matching TRBD1 (5 bases). V shed 6 bases and J shed 1 base, with 9 bases lying between them. CDR1 and CDR2 (germline): MNHNY, SVGAGI (reference sequence). The CDR3 loop spans 13 amino acids. The CDR3 protein is CASRQGANTEAFF. CDR3 coding DNA: TGTGCCAGCAGGCAAGGGGCGAACACTGAAGCTTTCTTT.

V gene TRBV30 combines with J gene TRBJ1-5, with D tentatively TRBD1 (6 bases). Germline CDR1 reads GTSNPN; CDR2 reads SVGIG (reference sequence). The CDR3 totals 12 residues. Trimming cost V 3 bases and J 8 bases, with 11 bases left between them. The CDR3 DNA follows: TGTGCCTGGAGCGGACAGTCAGAGCCCCAGCATTTT. This encodes CAWSGQSEPQHF.

The chain links TRBV2 to TRBJ1-5; the D is unclear. CDR3 length: 12 amino acids. Germline loops: CDR1 SNHLY, CDR2 FYNNEI. V was pared by 4 bases and J by 7 bases, with 8 bases between. This CDR3 is CASSVGRQPQHF. Written as DNA, the CDR3 is TGTGCCAGCAGTGTGGGGAGGCAGCCCCAGCATTTT.

This clone was counted a few times. The chain employs TRBV28 and TRBJ2-7; the D gene is possibly TRBD2 (5 bases). V was cut by 6 bases and J by 4 bases, with 13 bases left in between. Germline lookup yields CDR1 MDHEN and CDR2 SYDVKM. The CDR3 is 13 amino acids. CDR3 nucleotides: TGTGCCAGCAGCCGGGGAGCTAGGTACGAGCAGTACTTC. It specifies CASSRGARYEQYF.

The chain uses TRBV28 and TRBJ2-3; D ambiguous. CDR1 and CDR2 from the germline V gene are MDHEN and SYDVKM. This CDR3 region has 13 residues. The V end was cut by 3 bases, the J end by 2 bases, with 6 bases between. Here the CDR3 reads CASSFSYTDTQYF. The CDR3 nucleotides are TGTGCCAGCAGTTTTTCCTACACAGATACGCAGTATTTT.

The chain couples TRBV4-1 to TRBJ2-7; TRBD2 might be the D (6 bases). The CDR3 is 17 amino acids. Germline loops: CDR1 MGHRA, CDR2 YSYEKL. Trimming stripped 1 base from V and 0 bases from J, with 16 bases between. Written as DNA, the CDR3 is TGCGCCAGCAGCCAAGGGGGAAGTGGGAGGCTCTCCTACGAGCAGTACTTC. It is translated as CASSQGGSGRLSYEQYF.

The rearrangement joins TRBV7-9 to TRBJ2-7; D gene ambiguous. Between the trimmed V and J ends, which lost 1 base and 3 bases, there was a span of 13 bases. The CDR3 has 15 residues. Germline lookup yields CDR1 SEHNR and CDR2 FQNEAQ (reference sequence). Here the CDR3 reads CASSLVPVSLYEQYF. The CDR3 bases are TGTGCCAGCAGCTTAGTACCGGTATCCCTCTACGAGCAGTACTTC.

V and J are TRBV7-2 and TRBJ2-5; D might be TRBD1 (5 bases). The CDR3 spans 12 residues. V was clipped by 5 bases and J by 7 bases, with 11 bases between them. CDR1 is SGHTA, CDR2 FQGNSA, per germline. The CDR3 is CASSTYQGTQYF. The CDR3 region has the DNA TGTGCCAGCAGCACTTACCAGGGGACCCAGTACTTC.

The CDR3 coding sequence is TGTGCCAGCCATCAGGGGGCCCCAGTAGAGGTCAATGAGCAGTTCTTC. Translated, it gives CASHQGAPVEVNEQFF. The genes are TRBV5-6 and TRBJ2-1; 8 nucleotides agree with TRBD1. This CDR3 region has 16 residues. The germline CDR1 and CDR2 sequences are SGHDT and YYEEEE. Trimming at V came to 7 bases and at J to 6 bases, leaving 15 bases not matched to a gene.

The chain uses TRBV4-1 and TRBJ2-5; 8 bases match TRBD2. Germline V lookup: CDR1 MGHRA, CDR2 YSYEKL. J was trimmed by 2 bases and V by 8 bases; bases with no gene match: 4. The CDR3 totals 13 residues. For the CDR3, the DNA is TGCGCCAGCGTAGCGGGGCCTCAAGAGACCCAGTACTTC. The encoded protein is CASVAGPQETQYF.

The CDR3 DNA follows: TGTGCCAGCAGTTCTCGACAGGGATCGACTACCTACTATGGCTACACCTTC. Residues: CASSSRQGSTTYYGYTF. The chain employs TRBV28 and TRBJ1-2; 7 bases line up with TRBD1. The CDR3 extends over 17 amino acids. Germline CDR1 MDHEN, CDR2 SYDVKM. Losses at the gene ends were 4 bases for V and 3 bases for J; bases not matched to a gene: 14.

This clone has a single count. CDR3 nucleotide sequence: TGTGCCAGCAGTGTGCTAGCGGGGGCAGCGGAGCAGTACTTC. It yields the protein CASSVLAGAAEQYF. The chain has TRBV2 and TRBJ2-7; 10 bases map to TRBD2. The trim removed 4 bases at V and 7 bases at J, leaving 7 bases unmatched. The CDR3 consists of 14 residues. Germline CDR1 reads SNHLY; CDR2 reads FYNNEI.

This chain uses TRBV6-5 with TRBJ2-5; 10 bases match TRBD2. CDR3 size: 15 residues. The germline gives CDR1 MNHEY, CDR2 SVGAGI. The junction had 15 bases not matched to a gene; V was cut back by 10 bases and J by 7 bases. The DNA of the CDR3 is TGTGCCACCCAACTAAGCGGGGGGGCGGTCGGGACCCAGTACTTC. Its protein product is CATQLSGGAVGTQYF.

The chain carries TRBV30 and TRBJ1-3; D gene ambiguous. Germline values: CDR1 GTSNPN, CDR2 SVGIG (reference sequence). Trimming stripped 2 bases from V and 0 bases from J, with 11 bases between. This CDR3 has 15 residues. The CDR3 reads CAWSQQRSSGNTIYF. For the CDR3, the DNA is TGTGCCTGGAGTCAACAGCGGAGCTCTGGAAACACCATATATTTT.

The chain has TRBV7-8 and TRBJ1-1, with D perhaps TRBD1 (6 bases). This CDR3 is built from 17 residues. Trimming left V 7 bases short and J 5 bases short, with 26 bases between. The germline V gene encodes CDR1 SGHVS and CDR2 FQNEAQ. The CDR3 is CASTPLTGFMSPTEAFF. CDR3 bases: TGTGCCAGCACCCCCCTCACAGGGTTCATGTCCCCAACTGAAGCTTTCTTT.

CDR3 sequence: CASRHTTGGNTEAFF. In nucleotides, the CDR3 is TGCGCCAGCAGGCATACGACAGGGGGAAATACTGAAGCTTTCTTT. The rearrangement uses TRBV23-1 and TRBJ1-1; 9 nucleotides agree with TRBD1. TRBV23-1 is annotated as an ORF whose role is uncertain. The ends lost 6 bases at V and 5 bases at J; junction bases unmatched: 10. The length of the CDR3 is 15 residues.

This chain connects TRBV11-2 to TRBJ2-1; 13 nucleotides agree with TRBD2. The CDR3 has 17 residues. Germline-derived CDR1 and CDR2 are SGHAT and FQNNGV. J gave up 3 bases and V 4 bases, and 6 bases lay outside the gene matches. CDR3 nucleotide sequence: TGTGCCAGCAGCTACACTAGCGGGGGGGCGAACTACAATGAGCAGTTCTTC. It is translated as CASSYTSGGANYNEQFF.

The genes are TRBV28 and TRBJ1-2; D is perhaps TRBD1 (6 bases). Trimming pared 4 bases from V and 0 bases from J, leaving 12 bases between. CDR1 and CDR2 (germline): MDHEN, SYDVKM. The CDR3 is 15 amino acids. In DNA form, the CDR3 reads TGTGCCAGCAGTTCGACAGGCTTAGCTAACTATGGCTACACCTTC. It encodes CASSSTGLANYGYTF.

This chain uses TRBV29-1 with TRBJ1-6; D is perhaps TRBD1 (5 bases). CDR3 size: 13 residues. V was cut by 4 bases and J by 7 bases, with 11 bases left in between. Germline CDR1 SQVTM, CDR2 ANQGSEA. CDR3 in DNA: TGCAGCGTTGGTGGACAAGGCAATTCACCCCTCCACTTT. Translated: CSVGGQGNSPLHF. The full variable domain, its missing parts supplied by reference TRBV29-1 and TRBJ1-6, is SAVISQKPSRDICQRGTSLTIQCQVDSQVTMMFWYRQQPGQSLTLIATANQGSEATYESGFVIDKFPISRPNLTFSTLTVSNMSPEDSSIYLCSVGGQGNSPLHFGNGTRLTVT.

The genes are TRBV7-9 and TRBJ1-3, with TRBD1 identical over 7 bases. Trimming took 5 bases from V and 0 from J; bases not matched to a gene: 4. The CDR3 has 15 amino acids. The germline V gene has CDR1 SEHNR and CDR2 FQNEAQ (reference sequence). The CDR3 DNA reads as TGTGCCAGCAGCGTCGGGACAGACTCTGGAAACACCATATATTTT. Encoded protein: CASSVGTDSGNTIYF.

This chain joins TRBV4-1 and TRBJ1-1, with 7 bases fitting TRBD1. CDR3 length equals 15 residues. In germline, CDR1 is MGHRA, CDR2 YSYEKL. V trimming: 3 bases; J trimming: 1 base; junction bases outside the gene matches: 5. The CDR3 spells CASSHPTGANTEAFF. CDR3 DNA: TGCGCCAGCAGCCACCCCACAGGGGCGAACACTGAAGCTTTCTTT.

The chain couples TRBV30 to TRBJ2-1, with 9 nucleotides matching TRBD2. V shed 4 bases, J shed 8 bases, and the junction held 12 bases outside the gene matches. Germline loops: CDR1 GTSNPN, CDR2 SVGIG (reference sequence). The CDR3 is 15 amino acids. The CDR3 region is CAWTKISGSTDEQFF. CDR3 nucleotide sequence: TGTGCCTGGACCAAAATTAGCGGGAGTACCGATGAGCAGTTCTTC. The variable domain in full, with the rest retrieved from reference TRBV30 and TRBJ2-1, is SQTIHQWPATLVQPVGSPLSLECTVEGTSNPNLYWYRQAAGRGLQLLFYSVGIGQISSEVPQNLSASRPQDRQFILSSKKLLLSDSGFYLCAWTKISGSTDEQFFGPGTRLTVL.

This chain's CDR3 is CASSFCSGAREQYF. CDR3 coding DNA: TGTGCCAGCAGCTTCTGTAGTGGGGCGAGGGAGCAGTACTTC. V and J are TRBV12-1 and TRBJ2-7; TRBD1, the D gene given by the table, was not confirmed from the DNA. TRBV12-1 is recorded as a pseudogene. This CDR3 has 14 residues.

In the case of this clone: The same CDR3 is also encoded by other DNA sequences in this sample. This sequence joins TRBV9 and TRBJ1-4; 7 nucleotides agree with TRBD1. V gave up 0 bases and J gave up 3 bases; unmatched junction bases: 2. This CDR3 region has 15 residues. Germline V gene data show CDR1 as SGDLS and CDR2 as YYNGEE. This CDR3 is CASSVGTGANEKLFF. Written as DNA, the CDR3 is TGTGCCAGCAGCGTAGGAACAGGGGCTAATGAAAAACTGTTTTTT. Combining the CDR3 with reference TRBV9 and TRBJ1-4 gives the whole variable domain DSGVTQTPKHLITATGQRVTLRCSPRSGDLSVYWYQQSLDQGLQFLIQYYNGEERAKGNILERFSAQQFPDLHSELNLSSLELGDSALYFCASSVGTGANEKLFFGSGTQLSVL.